This T cell receptor (beta chain) was observed in a study of CD8 T cells in ankylosing spondylitis. Making use of molecular barcodes, quantitative 5'-RACE generated TCR beta libraries. MiXCR was run by TCRdb on the 5' RACE reads, yielding one entry per CDR3 protein. The sample has approximately 45,000 distinct CDR3 sequences; about 11% are singletons. The germline V gene encodes CDR1 SQVTM and CDR2 ANQGSEA. Unmatched junction bases numbered 2, after V lost 5 bases and J lost 2 bases. The length of the CDR3 is 13 residues. A few counts support this clonotype. Its specificity is unknown. Study outcomes and limitations: Reports say disease-linked clones showed up significantly more in matched ankylosing spondylitis synovial fluid.

The chain combines TRBV29-1 with TRBJ2-5; 10 bases align to TRBD1. The sequencing sample was made of blood, either unsorted or a sorted T cell fraction (not recorded which). This receptor was taken from a male donor with ankylosing spondylitis or in good health (not recorded which). CDR3: CSVSGQGQETQYF. In DNA, the CDR3 is TGCAGCGTTTCGGGACAGGGGCAAGAGACCCAGTACTTC.